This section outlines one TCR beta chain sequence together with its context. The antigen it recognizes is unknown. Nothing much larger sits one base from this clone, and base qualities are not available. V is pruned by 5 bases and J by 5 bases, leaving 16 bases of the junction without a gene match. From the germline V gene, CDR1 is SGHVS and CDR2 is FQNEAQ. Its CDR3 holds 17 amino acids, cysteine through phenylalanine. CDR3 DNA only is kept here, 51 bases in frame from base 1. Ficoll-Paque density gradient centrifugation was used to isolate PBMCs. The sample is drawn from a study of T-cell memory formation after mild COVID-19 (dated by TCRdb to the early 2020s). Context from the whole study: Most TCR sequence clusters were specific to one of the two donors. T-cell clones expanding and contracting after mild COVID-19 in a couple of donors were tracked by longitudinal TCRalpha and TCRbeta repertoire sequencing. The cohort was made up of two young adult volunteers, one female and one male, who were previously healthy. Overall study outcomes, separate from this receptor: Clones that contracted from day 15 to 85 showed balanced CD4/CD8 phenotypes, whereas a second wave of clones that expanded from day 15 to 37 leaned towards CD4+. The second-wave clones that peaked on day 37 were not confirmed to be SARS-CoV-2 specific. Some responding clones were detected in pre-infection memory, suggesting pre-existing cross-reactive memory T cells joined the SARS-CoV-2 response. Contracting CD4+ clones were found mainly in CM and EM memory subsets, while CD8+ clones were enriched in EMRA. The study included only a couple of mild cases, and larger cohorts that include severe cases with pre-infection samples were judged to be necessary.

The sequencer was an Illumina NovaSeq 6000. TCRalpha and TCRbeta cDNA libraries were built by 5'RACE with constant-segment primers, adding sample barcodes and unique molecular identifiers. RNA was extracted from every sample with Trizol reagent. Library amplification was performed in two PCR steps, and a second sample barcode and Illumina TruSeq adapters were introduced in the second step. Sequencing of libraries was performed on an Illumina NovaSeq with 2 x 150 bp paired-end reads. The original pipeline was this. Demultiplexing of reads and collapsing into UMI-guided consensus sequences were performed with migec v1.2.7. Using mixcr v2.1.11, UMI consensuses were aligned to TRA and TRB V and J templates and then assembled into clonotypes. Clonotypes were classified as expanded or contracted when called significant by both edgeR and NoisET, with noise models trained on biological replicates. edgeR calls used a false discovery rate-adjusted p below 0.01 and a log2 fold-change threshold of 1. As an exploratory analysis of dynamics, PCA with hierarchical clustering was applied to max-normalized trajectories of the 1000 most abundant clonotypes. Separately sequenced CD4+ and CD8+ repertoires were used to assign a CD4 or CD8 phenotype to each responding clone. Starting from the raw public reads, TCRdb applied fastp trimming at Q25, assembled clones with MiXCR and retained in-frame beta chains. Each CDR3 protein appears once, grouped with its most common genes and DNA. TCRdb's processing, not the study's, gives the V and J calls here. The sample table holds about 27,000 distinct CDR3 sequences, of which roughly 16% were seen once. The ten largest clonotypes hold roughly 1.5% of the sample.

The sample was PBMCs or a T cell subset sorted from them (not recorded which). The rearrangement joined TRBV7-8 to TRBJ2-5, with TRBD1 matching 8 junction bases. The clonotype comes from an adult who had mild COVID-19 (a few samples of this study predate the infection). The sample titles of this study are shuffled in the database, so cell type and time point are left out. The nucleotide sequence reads TGTGCCAGCAGCCCCATTCCGACAGGGGTAAGGGCCGAGACCCAGTACTTC. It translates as CASSPIPTGVRAETQYF.